The next 26 T cell receptor beta chains were all read from a single sample in a study of blood T cell repertoires in COVID-19. Only in-frame clones appear in the TCRdb table, and some are missing; sequencing was by immunoSEQ multiplex PCR. The sample carries roughly 200,000 clones, 85% to 90% recorded once. Specimen: peripheral blood. Source of these receptors: a man aged 18 to 30 with active or convalescent COVID-19.

The rearrangement joins TRBV10-1 to TRBJ2-2, with D possibly being TRBD1 (5 bases). Germline V gene data show CDR1 as WNHNN and CDR2 as SYGVQD (reference sequence). CDR3 length: 18 residues. V lost 1 base and J 1 base, leaving 16 bases between the germline ends. CDR3 nucleotide sequence: TGCGCCAGCAGTGAGTTTAGGGCAGGGATGATGAACACCGGGGAGCTGTTTTTT. Protein: CASSEFRAGMMNTGELFF.

V is TRBV6-4 and J is TRBJ1-1; D might be TRBD1 (5 bases). The length of the CDR3 is 14 residues. V lost 0 bases and J 4 bases, leaving 9 bases between the germline ends. Germline V gene sequence: CDR1 MRHNA, CDR2 SNTAGT. The CDR3 DNA reads TGTGCCAGCAGTGACTCTGGGGGGAGCACTGAAGCTTTCTTT. Translating it yields CASSDSGGSTEAFF.

This clone was found a few times. The chain recombines TRBV10-2 with TRBJ2-4; D uncertain. Germline V gives CDR1 WSHSY, CDR2 SAAADI. The CDR3 contains 14 residues. Trimming cost V 4 bases and J 4 bases, with 11 bases left between them. The CDR3 DNA reads as TGCGCCAGCAGTGCCCCACAGAGAAAAAACATTCAGTACTTC. Translation gives CASSAPQRKNIQYF.

The rearrangement uses TRBV19 and TRBJ2-1; TRBD2 aligns across 12 bases. Trimming took 5 bases from V and 9 from J; bases not matched to a gene: 8. This CDR3 has 15 residues. The germline V gene has CDR1 LNHDA and CDR2 SQIVND (reference sequence). The CDR3 loop is CASSPPSGRAGEQFF. The CDR3 DNA sequence: TGTGCCAGTAGTCCACCTAGCGGGAGGGCCGGTGAGCAGTTCTTC.

The chain links TRBV6-5 to TRBJ2-2; D might be TRBD1 (6 bases). Germline V CDR1 and CDR2: MNHEY, SVGAGI. This CDR3 has 12 amino acids. The germline V and J ends were trimmed by 6 bases and 4 bases, with 6 bases remaining between them. The CDR3 region has the DNA TGTGCCAGCAGGGGGGCCACCGGGGAGCTGTTTTTT. Its protein product is CASRGATGELFF.

This rearrangement joins TRBV5-1 to TRBJ1-2, with 7 bases that match TRBD1. The germline V gene has CDR1 SGHRS and CDR2 YFSETQ. This CDR3 comprises 16 residues. V dropped 4 bases and J dropped 4; count of bases not matched to a gene: 13. The CDR3 bases are TGCGCCAGCAGCCCCGGACAGGCCGGGGGGGGCTATGGCTACACCTTC. Residues: CASSPGQAGGGYGYTF.

The chain uses TRBV6-1 and TRBJ1-5, with 7 bases lining up with TRBD1. Germline lookup yields CDR1 MNHNS and CDR2 SASEGT. The CDR3 has 14 residues. Trimming at V came to 3 bases and at J to 5 bases, leaving 4 bases not matched to a gene. The DNA of the CDR3 is TGTGCCAGCAGTGAGATTGACAGGGATCAGCCCCAGCATTTT. The encoded protein is CASSEIDRDQPQHF.

The gene calls are TRBV7-8 and TRBJ1-5, with D hard to call. The CDR3 has 13 residues. V lost 2 bases and J 8 bases, leaving 10 bases between the germline ends. CDR1 SGHVS and CDR2 FQNEAQ come from the germline V gene. CDR3 DNA sequence: TGTGCCAGCAGCTTAACGGTCGGGGAGCCCCAGCATTTT. Translation gives CASSLTVGEPQHF.

The chain is built from TRBV2 and TRBJ1-4, with D maybe TRBD1 (5 bases). V shed 6 bases and J shed 6 bases, with 14 bases lying between them. This CDR3 has 14 residues. Germline V lookup: CDR1 SNHLY, CDR2 FYNNEI. CDR3 loop: CASSRGGGDEKLFF. In DNA, the CDR3 is TGTGCCAGCAGCCGAGGCGGGGGAGATGAAAAACTGTTTTTT.

The J gene is TRBJ2-7, the V gene TRBV30; no definite D call. The CDR3 is 12 amino acids. V was trimmed by 1 base and J by 2 bases, leaving 6 bases between them. CDR1 is GTSNPN and CDR2 is SVGIG in the germline V gene (reference sequence). The CDR3 here is CAWSAAAYEQYF. For the CDR3, the DNA is TGTGCCTGGAGTGCTGCGGCCTACGAGCAGTACTTC.

DNA for the CDR3: TGCGCCAGCTGGGGGGGGGAATGGACCTACGAGCAGTACTTC. As protein: CASWGGEWTYEQYF. The chain uses TRBV10-2 and TRBJ2-7, with 7 bases matching TRBD2. The CDR3 totals 14 residues. V lost 8 bases and J lost 2; bases outside the gene matches: 9. Looked up from germline, CDR1 is WSHSY and CDR2 is SAAADI.

This clone was observed once. The rearrangement uses TRBV6-5 and TRBJ1-3; TRBD1 matches at 8 bases. CDR1 is MNHEY, CDR2 SVGAGI, per germline. The V gene end was trimmed by 6 bases and the J gene end by 7 bases; junction bases not matched to a gene: 8. The CDR3 has 14 amino acids. As DNA, the CDR3 is TGTGCCAGCAGGGTTACAGGGGGAGCGAACACCATATATTTT. It translates to CASRVTGGANTIYF.

The CDR3, as DNA: TGTGCCAGCAGTTACTTCCGACTAGCGGATGAGCAGTTCTTC. Translation gives CASSYFRLADEQFF. The chain combines TRBV6-2 or TRBV6-3 with TRBJ2-1, with 9 bases that match TRBD2. Trimming cost V 1 base and J 8 bases; bases outside gene matches: 3. The CDR3 sequence is 14 residues long. In germline, CDR1 is MNHEY, CDR2 SVGEGT.

This chain links TRBV19 with TRBJ2-4; D might be TRBD1 (6 bases). The V and J ends lost 5 bases and 0 bases respectively, with 8 bases between them. The CDR3 is made up of 14 amino acids. Germline V gene sequence: CDR1 LNHDA, CDR2 SQIVND (reference sequence). Here the CDR3 DNA reads TGTGCCAGTAGTCTACAGGGAGCCAAAAACATTCAGTACTTC. This gives the protein CASSLQGAKNIQYF.

This clone has a handful of counts. The V call is TRBV6-6, the J call TRBJ1-1; D is uncertain. CDR1 is MNHNY and CDR2 is SVGAGI in the germline V gene (reference sequence). The CDR3 spans 13 residues. V was pared by 6 bases and J by 0 bases, with 8 bases between. The CDR3, as DNA: TGTGCCAGCAGGCCGAACATGAACACTGAAGCTTTCTTT. Its translation: CASRPNMNTEAFF.

This chain connects TRBV2 to TRBJ2-3; 13 bases are a match to TRBD2. Germline V gives CDR1 SNHLY, CDR2 FYNNEI. This CDR3 comprises 18 residues. V lost 5 bases to trimming and J lost 0 bases; unmatched junction nucleotides: 8. As DNA, the CDR3 is TGTGCCAGCAGTCGGACTAGCGGGAGTCACGCTAGCACAGATACGCAGTATTTT. This gives the protein CASSRTSGSHASTDTQYF.

The V gene is TRBV29-1, the J gene TRBJ1-4; D is unresolved. Germline CDR1 SQVTM, CDR2 ANQGSEA. This CDR3 spans 12 amino acids. Trimming stripped 8 bases from V and 7 bases from J, with 14 bases between. This CDR3 reads CSSLTGSEKLFF. The CDR3 DNA sequence: TGCAGCTCTCTAACTGGTTCTGAAAAACTGTTTTTT.

The chain links TRBV29-1 to TRBJ1-1, with TRBD1 identical over 11 bases. This CDR3 has 14 amino acids. The V segment lost 7 bases and the J segment 5 bases; nucleotides outside the gene matches: 9. CDR1 and CDR2 from the germline V gene are SQVTM and ANQGSEA. The CDR3 loop is CSGTGGYWGTEAFF. CDR3 DNA sequence: TGCAGCGGGACAGGGGGCTATTGGGGGACTGAAGCTTTCTTT.

The rearrangement uses TRBV5-4 and TRBJ1-6; 8 bases fit TRBD1. Trimming cost V 4 bases and J 10 bases; bases outside gene matches: 7. CDR3 length: 14 amino acids. Looked up from germline, CDR1 is SGHNT and CDR2 is YYREEE (reference sequence). The CDR3 coding sequence is TGTGCCAGCAGCCCGGACAGGGTAGGATCACCCCTCCACTTT. Encoded protein: CASSPDRVGSPLHF.

This clone has a handful of counts. The chain links TRBV14 to TRBJ1-1; unclear D gene. Per germline, CDR1 SGHDN and CDR2 FVKESK. The CDR3 has 11 amino acids. The V gene lost 4 bases and the J gene lost 10 bases, with 10 bases spanning the gap. The CDR3 nucleotides are TGTGCCAGCAGCCTCGGGGAGCGAGCTTTCTTT. Its protein product is CASSLGERAFF.

The V and J genes are TRBV2 and TRBJ2-1; D is undetermined. The CDR3 has 15 amino acids. V lost 5 bases and J lost 0, with 11 bases in between. Per germline, CDR1 SNHLY and CDR2 FYNNEI. The CDR3: CASSPLRSSYNEQFF. DNA for the CDR3: TGTGCCAGCAGTCCCCTCCGGAGCTCCTACAATGAGCAGTTCTTC.

CDR3 loop: CASSKGARAQHF. The CDR3 nucleotides read TGTGCCAGCAGTAAGGGGGCCCGGGCCCAGCATTTT. This rearrangement joins TRBV28 to TRBJ1-5; 7 bases map to TRBD1. V was pared by 5 bases and J by 11 bases, with 6 bases of the junction left unmatched. The CDR3 covers 12 residues. Germline CDR1 is MDHEN and CDR2 is SYDVKM.

The CDR3 region has the DNA TGTGCCAGTAGTACTAGAGGTAGCGGCGCCTACGAGCAGTACTTC. Amino acids: CASSTRGSGAYEQYF. V and J are TRBV19 and TRBJ2-7; D possibly corresponds to TRBD2 (6 bases). Germline loops: CDR1 LNHDA, CDR2 SQIVND (reference sequence). The CDR3 is 15 residues long. V was clipped by 4 bases and J by 2 bases, with 15 bases between them.

V and J are TRBV4-1 and TRBJ2-7, with TRBD1 matching over 8 bases. The CDR3 extends over 15 amino acids. Germline values: CDR1 MGHRA, CDR2 YSYEKL. The V and J ends lost 2 bases and 5 bases, in that order; junction bases with no gene match: 8. This chain's CDR3 is CASSQQGARGDEQYF. The DNA for the CDR3 is TGCGCCAGCAGCCAACAGGGGGCGCGGGGTGACGAGCAGTACTTC.

This clone was observed once. This rearrangement joins TRBV4-1 to TRBJ1-1; D is unresolved. The germline V gene encodes CDR1 MGHRA and CDR2 YSYEKL. V lost 4 bases and J lost 4, with 10 bases in between. CDR3 length: 13 amino acids. DNA for the CDR3: TGCGCCAGCAGCCCACTCGAGGGCACTGAAGCTTTCTTT. Protein sequence: CASSPLEGTEAFF.

The V call is TRBV2, the J call TRBJ2-1; TRBD2 might be the D (5 bases). This CDR3 has 15 amino acids. Germline V gene lookup returns CDR1 SNHLY and CDR2 FYNNEI. Trimming cost V 6 bases and J 0 bases, with 12 bases left between them. The chain's CDR3 is CASRLDSGSYNEQFF. The CDR3 DNA follows: TGTGCCAGCAGACTAGACTCGGGCTCCTACAATGAGCAGTTCTTC.